A single sample is the source of the 3 T cell receptor beta chains below, sequenced in a study of cytomegalovirus exposure and HLA in healthy donors. Primers for the PCR totalled 60 Vbeta and 13 Jbeta. Repertoires were generated with immunoSEQ multiplex PCR, while TCRdb's copy carries only in-frame clones and drops some. The sample comprises more than 60,000 clones, roughly 80% of which are singletons, and approximately 5.4% rests with the top ten. Source material: PBMCs. The source is a male donor in good health and CMV-seropositive.

The chain carries TRBV28 and TRBJ2-7; 9 nucleotides align to TRBD1. V dropped 4 bases and J dropped 2; count of bases not matched to a gene: 9. The CDR3 contains 16 residues. Germline CDR1 and CDR2: MDHEN and SYDVKM. The CDR3 nucleotides read TGTGCCAGCAGTTCACAACCGGGACAGGGCGCCTACGAGCAGTACTTC. Protein: CASSSQPGQGAYEQYF.

The rearrangement joins TRBV27 to TRBJ1-1; tentative D call: TRBD1 (5 bases). Germline CDR1 and CDR2: MNHEY and SMNVEV (reference sequence). The ends were cut back, 1 base at V and 0 bases at J, with 15 bases in the middle. This CDR3 has 17 residues. The CDR3 region is CASSLWSGGGMNTEAFF. The CDR3 DNA follows: TGTGCCAGCAGTTTATGGTCGGGGGGTGGAATGAACACTGAAGCTTTCTTT.

Here the CDR3 reads CASSIRLAGGPGDTQYF. As DNA, the CDR3 is TGTGCCAGCAGCATCAGACTAGCGGGGGGGCCCGGAGATACGCAGTATTTT. The chain couples TRBV7-9 to TRBJ2-3; 14 bases match TRBD2. The CDR3 runs 17 residues. Trimming removed 5 bases from V and 5 bases from J; junction bases left unmatched: 9. The germline V gene encodes CDR1 SEHNR and CDR2 FQNEAQ (reference sequence).